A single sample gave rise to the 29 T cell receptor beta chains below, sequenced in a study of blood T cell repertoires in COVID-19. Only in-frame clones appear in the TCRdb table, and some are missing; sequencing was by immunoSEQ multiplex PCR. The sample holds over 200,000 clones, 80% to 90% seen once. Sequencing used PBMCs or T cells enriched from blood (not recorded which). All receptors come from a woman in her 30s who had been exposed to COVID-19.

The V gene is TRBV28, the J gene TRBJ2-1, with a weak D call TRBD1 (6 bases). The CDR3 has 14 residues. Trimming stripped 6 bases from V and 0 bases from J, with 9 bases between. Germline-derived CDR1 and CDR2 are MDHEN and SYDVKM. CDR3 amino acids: CASRQDSSYNEQFF. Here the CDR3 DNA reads TGTGCCAGCAGACAGGACAGCTCCTACAATGAGCAGTTCTTC.

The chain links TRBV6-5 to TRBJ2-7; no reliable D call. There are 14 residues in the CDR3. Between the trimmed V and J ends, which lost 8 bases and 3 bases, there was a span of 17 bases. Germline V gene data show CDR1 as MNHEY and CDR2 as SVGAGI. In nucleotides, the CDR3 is TGTGCCAGCGGGTACCTCCCCCTAGGCTACGAGCAGTACTTC. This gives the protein CASGYLPLGYEQYF.

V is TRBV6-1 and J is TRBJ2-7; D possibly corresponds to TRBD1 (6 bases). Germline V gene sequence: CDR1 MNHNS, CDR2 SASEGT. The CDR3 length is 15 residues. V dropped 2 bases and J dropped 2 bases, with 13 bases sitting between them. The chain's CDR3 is CASSEQGHPTYEQYF. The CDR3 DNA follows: TGTGCCAGCAGTGAACAGGGACACCCCACCTACGAGCAGTACTTC.

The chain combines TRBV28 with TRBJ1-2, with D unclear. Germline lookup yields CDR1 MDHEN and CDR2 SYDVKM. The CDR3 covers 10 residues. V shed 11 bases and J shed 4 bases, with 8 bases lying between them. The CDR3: CAAFGYGYTF. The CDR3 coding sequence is TGTGCCGCCTTCGGCTATGGCTACACCTTC.

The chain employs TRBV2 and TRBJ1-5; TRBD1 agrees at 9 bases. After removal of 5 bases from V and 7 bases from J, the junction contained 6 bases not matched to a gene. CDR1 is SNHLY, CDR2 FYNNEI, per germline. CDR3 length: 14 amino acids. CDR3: CASSFGQGIQPQHF. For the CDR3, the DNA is TGTGCCAGCAGTTTCGGACAGGGGATACAGCCCCAGCATTTT.

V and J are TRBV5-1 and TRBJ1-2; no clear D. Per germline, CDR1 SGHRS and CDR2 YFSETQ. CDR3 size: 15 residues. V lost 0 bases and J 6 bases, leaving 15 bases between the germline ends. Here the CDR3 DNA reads TGCGCCAGCAGCTTGGATGGTCACCATTACAATGGCTACACCTTC. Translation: CASSLDGHHYNGYTF.

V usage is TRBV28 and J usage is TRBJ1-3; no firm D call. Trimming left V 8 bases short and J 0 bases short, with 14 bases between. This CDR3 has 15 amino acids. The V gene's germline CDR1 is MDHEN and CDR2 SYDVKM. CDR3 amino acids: CASGEPSNSGNTIYF. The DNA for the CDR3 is TGTGCCAGCGGAGAACCCAGCAACTCTGGAAACACCATATATTTT.

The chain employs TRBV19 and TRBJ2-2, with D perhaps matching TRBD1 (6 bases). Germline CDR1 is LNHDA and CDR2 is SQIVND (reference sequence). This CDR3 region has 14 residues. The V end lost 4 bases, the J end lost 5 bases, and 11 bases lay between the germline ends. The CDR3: CASSNTGTTGELFF. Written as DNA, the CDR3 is TGTGCCAGTAGTAATACAGGGACAACCGGGGAGCTGTTTTTT. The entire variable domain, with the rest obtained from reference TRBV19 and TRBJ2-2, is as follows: DGGITQSPKYLFRKEGQNVTLSCEQNLNHDAMYWYRQDPGQGLRLIYYSQIVNDFQKGDIAEGYSVSREKKESFPLTVTSAQKNPTAFYLCASSNTGTTGELFFGEGSRLTVL.

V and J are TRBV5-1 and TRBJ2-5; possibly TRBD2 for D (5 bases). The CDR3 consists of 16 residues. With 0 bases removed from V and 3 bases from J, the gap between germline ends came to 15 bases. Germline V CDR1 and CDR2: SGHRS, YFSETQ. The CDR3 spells CASSLERFREEETQYF. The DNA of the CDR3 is TGCGCCAGCAGCTTGGAGCGGTTCCGGGAAGAAGAGACCCAGTACTTC.

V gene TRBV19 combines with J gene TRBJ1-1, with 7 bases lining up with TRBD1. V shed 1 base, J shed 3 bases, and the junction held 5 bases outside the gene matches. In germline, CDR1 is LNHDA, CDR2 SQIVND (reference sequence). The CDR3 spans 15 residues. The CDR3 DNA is TGTGCCAGTAGTATAGGCGGACAGGCTCACACTGAAGCTTTCTTT. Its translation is CASSIGGQAHTEAFF.

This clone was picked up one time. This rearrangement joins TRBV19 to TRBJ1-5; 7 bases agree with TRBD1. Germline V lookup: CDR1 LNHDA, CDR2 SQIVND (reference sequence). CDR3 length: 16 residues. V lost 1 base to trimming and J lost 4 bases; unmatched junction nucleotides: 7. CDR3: CASSIVMGQRNQPQHF. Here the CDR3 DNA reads TGTGCCAGTAGTATAGTCATGGGACAGAGGAATCAGCCCCAGCATTTT. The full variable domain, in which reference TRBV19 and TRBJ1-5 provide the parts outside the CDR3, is DGGITQSPKYLFRKEGQNVTLSCEQNLNHDAMYWYRQDPGQGLRLIYYSQIVNDFQKGDIAEGYSVSREKKESFPLTVTSAQKNPTAFYLCASSIVMGQRNQPQHFGDGTRLSIL.

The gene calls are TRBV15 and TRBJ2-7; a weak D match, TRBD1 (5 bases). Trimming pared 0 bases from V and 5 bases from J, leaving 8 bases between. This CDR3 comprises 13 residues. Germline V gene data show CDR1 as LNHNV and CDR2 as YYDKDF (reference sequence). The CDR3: CATSRDLGHEQYF. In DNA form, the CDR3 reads TGTGCCACCAGCAGAGATCTGGGGCACGAGCAGTACTTC.

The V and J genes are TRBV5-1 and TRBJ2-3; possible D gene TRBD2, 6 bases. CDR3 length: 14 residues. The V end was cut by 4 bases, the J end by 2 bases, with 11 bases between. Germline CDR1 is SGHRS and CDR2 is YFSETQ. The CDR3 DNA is TGCGCCAGCAGCCCCGCGGGATCCACAGATACGCAGTATTTT. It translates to CASSPAGSTDTQYF.

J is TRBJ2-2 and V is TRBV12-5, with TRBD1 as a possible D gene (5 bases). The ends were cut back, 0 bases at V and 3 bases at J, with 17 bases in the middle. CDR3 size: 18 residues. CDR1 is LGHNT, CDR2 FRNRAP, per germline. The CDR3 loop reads CASGLVRQGFVHTGELFF. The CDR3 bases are TGTGCTAGTGGTTTGGTAAGGCAGGGTTTTGTTCACACCGGGGAGCTGTTTTTT.

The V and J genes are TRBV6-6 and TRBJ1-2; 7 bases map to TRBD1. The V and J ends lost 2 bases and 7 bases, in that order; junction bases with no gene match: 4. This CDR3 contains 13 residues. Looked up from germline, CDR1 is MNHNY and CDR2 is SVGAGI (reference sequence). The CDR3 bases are TGTGCCAGCAGTTACGACAGGGATACTGGCTACACCTTC. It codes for CASSYDRDTGYTF.

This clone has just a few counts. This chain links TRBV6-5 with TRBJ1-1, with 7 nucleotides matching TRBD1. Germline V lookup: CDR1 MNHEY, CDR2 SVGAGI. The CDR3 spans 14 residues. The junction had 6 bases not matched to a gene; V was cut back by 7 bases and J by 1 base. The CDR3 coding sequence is TGTGCCAGCAAAAGGACAGGACCGAACACTGAAGCTTTCTTT. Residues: CASKRTGPNTEAFF.

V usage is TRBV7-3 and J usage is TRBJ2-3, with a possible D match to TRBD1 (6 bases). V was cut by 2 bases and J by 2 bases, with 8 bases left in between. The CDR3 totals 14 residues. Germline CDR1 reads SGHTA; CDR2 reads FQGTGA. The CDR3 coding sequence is TGTGCCAGCAGCTTATACAGGGACACAGATACGCAGTATTTT. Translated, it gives CASSLYRDTDTQYF.

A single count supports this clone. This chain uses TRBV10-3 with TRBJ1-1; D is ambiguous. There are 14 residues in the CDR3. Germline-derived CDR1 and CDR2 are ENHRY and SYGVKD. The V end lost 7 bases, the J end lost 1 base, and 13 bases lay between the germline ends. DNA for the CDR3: TGTGCCATCATGCCCAATCGGGGGAACACTGAAGCTTTCTTT. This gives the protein CAIMPNRGNTEAFF.

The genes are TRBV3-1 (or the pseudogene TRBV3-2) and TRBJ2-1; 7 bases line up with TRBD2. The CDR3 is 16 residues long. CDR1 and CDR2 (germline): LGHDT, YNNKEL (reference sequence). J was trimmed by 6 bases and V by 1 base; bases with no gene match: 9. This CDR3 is CASSQGRLAGLNEQFF. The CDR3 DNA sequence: TGTGCCAGCAGCCAAGGACGACTAGCTGGACTCAATGAGCAGTTCTTC.

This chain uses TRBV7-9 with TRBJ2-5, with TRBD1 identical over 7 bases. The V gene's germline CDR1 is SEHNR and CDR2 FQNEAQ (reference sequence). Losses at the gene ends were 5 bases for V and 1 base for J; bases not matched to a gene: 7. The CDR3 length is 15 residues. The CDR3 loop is CASSQRTGRQETQYF. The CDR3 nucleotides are TGTGCCAGCAGCCAACGGACAGGTCGCCAAGAGACCCAGTACTTC.

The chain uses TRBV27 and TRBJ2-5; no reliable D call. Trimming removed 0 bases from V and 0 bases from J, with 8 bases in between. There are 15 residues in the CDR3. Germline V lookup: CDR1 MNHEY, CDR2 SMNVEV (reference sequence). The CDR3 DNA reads TGTGCCAGCAGTTTATCCAGGTACAACCAAGAGACCCAGTACTTC. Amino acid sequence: CASSLSRYNQETQYF.

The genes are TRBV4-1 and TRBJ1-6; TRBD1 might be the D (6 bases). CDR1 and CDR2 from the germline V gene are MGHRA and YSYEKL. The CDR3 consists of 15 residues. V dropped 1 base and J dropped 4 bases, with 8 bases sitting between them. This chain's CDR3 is CASSQGGRYNSPLHF. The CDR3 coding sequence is TGCGCCAGCAGCCAAGGGGGGCGATATAATTCACCCCTCCACTTT.

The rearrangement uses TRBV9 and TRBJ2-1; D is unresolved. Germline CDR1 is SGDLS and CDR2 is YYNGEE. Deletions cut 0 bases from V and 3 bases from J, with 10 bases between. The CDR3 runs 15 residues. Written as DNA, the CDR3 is TGTGCCAGCAGCGTAGGCGTTCCTGTCTACAATGAGCAGTTCTTC. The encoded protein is CASSVGVPVYNEQFF.

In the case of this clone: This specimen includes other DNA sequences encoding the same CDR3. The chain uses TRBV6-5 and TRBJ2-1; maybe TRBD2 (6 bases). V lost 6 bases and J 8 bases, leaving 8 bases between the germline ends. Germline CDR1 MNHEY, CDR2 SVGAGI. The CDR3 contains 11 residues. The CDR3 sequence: CASSRGDEQFF. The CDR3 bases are TGTGCCAGCAGCCGCGGGGATGAGCAGTTCTTC.

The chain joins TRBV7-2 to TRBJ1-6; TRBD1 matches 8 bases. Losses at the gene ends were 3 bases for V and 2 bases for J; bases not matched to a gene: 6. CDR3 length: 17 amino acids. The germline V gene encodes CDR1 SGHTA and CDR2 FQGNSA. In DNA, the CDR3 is TGTGCCAGCAGCTTTCGCAGGGGGCTAACCTATAATTCACCCCTCCACTTT. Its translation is CASSFRRGLTYNSPLHF. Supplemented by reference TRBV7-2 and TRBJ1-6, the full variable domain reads GAGVSQSPSNKVTEKGKDVELRCDPISGHTALYWYRQSLGQGLEFLIYFQGNSAPDKSGLPSDRFSAERTGGSVSTLTIQRTQQEDSAVYLCASSFRRGLTYNSPLHFGNGTRLTVT.

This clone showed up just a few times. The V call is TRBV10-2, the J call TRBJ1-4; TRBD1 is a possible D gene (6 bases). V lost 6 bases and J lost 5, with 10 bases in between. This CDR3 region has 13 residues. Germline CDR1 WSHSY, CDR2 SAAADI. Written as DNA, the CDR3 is TGCGCCAGCAGCGGGACATGGAATGAAAAACTGTTTTTT. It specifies CASSGTWNEKLFF.

For the CDR3, the DNA is TGTGCCAGCGGCGGCTCGAGCTCCTATAATTCACCCCTCCACTTT. Amino acids: CASGGSSSYNSPLHF. J is TRBJ1-6 and V is TRBV2; D call uncertain. Trimming cost V 8 bases and J 0 bases, with 11 bases left between them. Germline CDR1 is SNHLY and CDR2 is FYNNEI. This CDR3 region has 15 residues.

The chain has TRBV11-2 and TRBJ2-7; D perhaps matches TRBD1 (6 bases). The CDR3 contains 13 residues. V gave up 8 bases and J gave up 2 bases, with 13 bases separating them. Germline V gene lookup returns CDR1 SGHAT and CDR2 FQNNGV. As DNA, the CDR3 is TGTGCCAGCTGGGGGCTCGGGACCTACGAGCAGTACTTC. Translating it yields CASWGLGTYEQYF.

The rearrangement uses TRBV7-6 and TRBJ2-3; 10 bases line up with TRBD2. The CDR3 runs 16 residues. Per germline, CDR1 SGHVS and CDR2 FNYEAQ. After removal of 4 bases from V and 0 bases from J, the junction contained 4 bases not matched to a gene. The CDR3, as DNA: TGTGCCAGCAGCTCCCCGACTAGCGGGAGCACAGATACGCAGTATTTT. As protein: CASSSPTSGSTDTQYF.